The rows below give T cell receptor beta chains drawn from one sample of a study of shared clonotypes between healthy human individuals. Method: immunoSEQ multiplex PCR; TCRdb's copy keeps in-frame clones and lacks some. The sample carries about 2,200,000 clones, more than 85% recorded once. Sample: naive CD8+ T cells from PBMCs. Receptor source: a man younger than 30 in good health. Some clones in this sample may be carry-over from other donors' samples. Both conserved end residues are part of each CDR3. A D gene is named only where the DNA matches it firmly. A row's size may be missing; if present it is once, few, many or a size class.

TRBV9	NA	NA	TRBJ1-1	TGTGCCAGCAGCGGGAGCAGGGTAAACACTGAAGCTTTCTTT	CASSGSRVNTEAFF
TRBV27	NA	TRBD2	TRBJ2-7	TGTGCCAGCAGTTTATTGGCGGCCGGGACTAGCTCTTACGAGCAGTACTTC	CASSLLAAGTSSYEQYF
TRBV4-1	NA	NA	TRBJ1-5	TGCGCCAGCAGCCAGGTGGCCATCGATAGCAATCAGCCCCAGCATTTT	CASSQVAIDSNQPQHF
TRBV10-3	NA	TRBD2	TRBJ2-1	TGTGCCACGCTTAGCGGGGCCGAAGACAATGAGCAGTTCTTC	CATLSGAEDNEQFF
TRBV5-6	NA	NA	TRBJ1-2	TGTGCCAGCAGCAACGGACGGAGTCTCACTCGAGCGGATGGCTACACCTTC	CASSNGRSLTRADGYTF
TRBV4-1	NA	TRBD2	TRBJ2-7	TGCGCCAGCAGCCACCCGAGGGGTAGCGGGAGCTCGGGCTACGAGCAGTACTTC	CASSHPRGSGSSGYEQYF
TRBV6-5	NA	NA	TRBJ2-2	TGTGCCAGCAGTTACCTTCTGGACACCGGGGAGCTGTTTTTT	CASSYLLDTGELFF
TRBV9	NA	NA	TRBJ2-1	TGTGCCAGCAGCGTTGGTCGGAGCTACAATGAGCAGTTCTTC	CASSVGRSYNEQFF
TRBV7-9	NA	TRBD1	TRBJ2-5	TGTGCCAGCAGCACCCGGGACAGGGGGCGAGAGACCCAGTACTTC	CASSTRDRGRETQYF
TRBV5-1	once	NA	TRBJ2-2	TGCGCCAGCAGCCCAGCAATTGGGGTGGACACCGGGGAGCTGTTTTTT	CASSPAIGVDTGELFF